This TCR beta chain stems from a study of T cells after yellow fever vaccination. General study points: Contamination by abundant bulk-population clonotypes could be present in FACS-sorted repertoires.

This CDR3 comprises 14 residues. Details on this clonotype: Its target is not known.

Production of TCR cDNA was by 5'RACE template switching, which also added a universal primer site and UMIs. TCRdb re-called the 5' RACE reads through MiXCR, storing one row per CDR3 protein. The table lists approximately 550,000 distinct CDR3 sequences, about 19% of them singletons. The rearrangement uses TRBV21-1 and TRBJ2-1; TRBD2 is the table's D call and was not checked against the DNA. TRBV21-1 is marked as a pseudogene. The sequenced sample was PBMCs, obtained 15 days after the yellow fever booster vaccination. This clonotype originated in a man younger than 40 who received the YFV17D yellow fever vaccine. CDR3 loop: CASSTGTSWLATLF. The CDR3 DNA is TGTGCCAGCAGTACCGGGACTAGCTGGTTGGCTACGCTCTTC.